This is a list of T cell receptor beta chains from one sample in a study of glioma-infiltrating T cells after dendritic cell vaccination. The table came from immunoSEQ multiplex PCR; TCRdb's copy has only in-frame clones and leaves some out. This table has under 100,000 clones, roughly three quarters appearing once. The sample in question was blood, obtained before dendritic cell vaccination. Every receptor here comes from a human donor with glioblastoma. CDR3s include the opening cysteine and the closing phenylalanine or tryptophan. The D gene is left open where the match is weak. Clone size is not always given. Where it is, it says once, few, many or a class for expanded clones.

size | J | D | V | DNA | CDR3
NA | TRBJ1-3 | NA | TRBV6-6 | TGTGCCAGCAGATCGGAGGGGTTCTCTGGAAACACCATATATTTT | CASRSEGFSGNTIYF
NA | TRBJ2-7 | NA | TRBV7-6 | TGTGCCAGCAGCCCCCAAGCCCCAATATCCTCGGAGCAGTACTTC | CASSPQAPISSEQYF
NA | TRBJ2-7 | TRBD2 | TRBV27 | TGTGCCAGCAGTTCCTCACCAACCGGGACTAGGCTGGGCGAGCAGTACTTC | CASSSSPTGTRLGEQYF
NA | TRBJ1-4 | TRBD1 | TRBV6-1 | TGTGCCAGCAGTGGCGAACAGGGGGCACCTAATGAAAAACTGTTTTTT | CASSGEQGAPNEKLFF
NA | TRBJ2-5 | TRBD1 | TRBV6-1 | TGTGCCAGCACTGGACAGGGGCGAGAGACCCAGTACTTC | CASTGQGRETQYF
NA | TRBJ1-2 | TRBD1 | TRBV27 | TGTGCCAGCAGGAGGTTAGGACAGGGGGCGGCTGGCTACACCTTC | CASRRLGQGAAGYTF
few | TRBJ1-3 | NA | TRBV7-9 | TGTGCCAGCAGCTTAGAGCATGGGCGCTCTGGAAACACCATATATTTT | CASSLEHGRSGNTIYF
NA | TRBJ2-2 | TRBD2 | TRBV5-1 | TGCGCCAGCAGCCGTGACCCGGGGGGGTACACCGGGGAGCTGTTTTTT | CASSRDPGGYTGELFF
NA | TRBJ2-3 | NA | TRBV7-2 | TGTGCCAGCAGCTTAGTAGTAGGGGGGAGGGGCGCAGATACGCAGTATTTT | CASSLVVGGRGADTQYF
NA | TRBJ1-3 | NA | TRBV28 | TGTGCCTCTTTTGCGGGGGCGGGAAACACCATATATTTT | CASFAGAGNTIYF
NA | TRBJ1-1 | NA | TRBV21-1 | TGTGCCAGCAGCAACTTAAAGACAGGGGAAGACACTGAAGCTTTCTTT | CASSNLKTGEDTEAFF
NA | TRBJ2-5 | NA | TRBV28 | TGTGCCAGCAGCACTAGGGATTTGTACCAAGAGACCCAGTACTTC | CASSTRDLYQETQYF
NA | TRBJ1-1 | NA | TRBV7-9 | TGTGCCAGCAGCTTTGGGGGGACGCGAGAAGCTTTCTTT | CASSFGGTREAFF
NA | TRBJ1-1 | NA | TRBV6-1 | TGTGCCATTACGCGGGTTTCCGCTTTCTTT | CAITRVSAFF
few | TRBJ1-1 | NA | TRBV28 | TGTGCCAGCGGGGAGACAAGAAACAAAGAAGCTTTCTTT | CASGETRNKEAFF
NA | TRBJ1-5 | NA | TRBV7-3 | TGTGCCAGCAGCCCAACAGGGATCAATCAGCCCCAGCATTTT | CASSPTGINQPQHF
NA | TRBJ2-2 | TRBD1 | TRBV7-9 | TGTGCCAGCACCTCCTATGGGACAGGGGGGAACACCGGGGAGCTGTTTTTT | CASTSYGTGGNTGELFF
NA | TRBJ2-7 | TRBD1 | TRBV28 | TGTGCCAGCAGTTTTGGAGGGACAGGGGGCTCCGAGCAGTACTTC | CASSFGGTGGSEQYF
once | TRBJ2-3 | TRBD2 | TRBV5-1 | TGCGCCAGCAGCTTTTCCGAGGGACTAGCGGGAGGGTTTGGAGATACGCAGTATTTT | CASSFSEGLAGGFGDTQYF
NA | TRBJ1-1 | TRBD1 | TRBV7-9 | TGTGCCAGCAGCCGAGGACAGGGGGCCTGGGAAGCTTTCTTT | CASSRGQGAWEAFF
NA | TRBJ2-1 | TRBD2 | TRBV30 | TGTGCCTGGAGCCACTCACTAGCGACTCCCTACAATGAGCAGTTCTTC | CAWSHSLATPYNEQFF
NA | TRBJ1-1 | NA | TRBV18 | TGTGCCAGCTCACCGGCGAACACTGAAGCTTTCTTT | CASSPANTEAFF
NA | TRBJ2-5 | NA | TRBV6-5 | TGTGCCAGCAGTTACTCGGCCAGGGGGGTTCAAGAGACCCAGTACTTC | CASSYSARGVQETQYF
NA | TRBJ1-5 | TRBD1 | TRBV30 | TGTGCTACAGGGGGCAGCAATCAGCCCCAGCATTTT | CATGGSNQPQHF
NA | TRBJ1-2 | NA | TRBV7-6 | TGTGCCAGCAGCTTAGAACCGACACGACAGGCGTGGGGCGGCTACACCTTC | CASSLEPTRQAWGGYTF
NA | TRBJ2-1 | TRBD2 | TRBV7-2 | TGTGCCAGCAGCTTATCGACTAGCGGGGGCCTCTACAATGAGCAGTTCTTC | CASSLSTSGGLYNEQFF
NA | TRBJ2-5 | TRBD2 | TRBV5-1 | TGCGCCAGCAGCTTGGTTGATGGGGCGGGGGGGCTTGTGAAGACCCAGTACTTC | CASSLVDGAGGLVKTQYF
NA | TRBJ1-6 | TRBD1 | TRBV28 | TGTGCCAGCAGTTCGGGACAGGGGAAGAATTCACCCCTCCACTTT | CASSSGQGKNSPLHF
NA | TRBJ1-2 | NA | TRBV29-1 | TGCAGCGTTGAACCCCAGGGGAACTATGGCTACACCTTC | CSVEPQGNYGYTF
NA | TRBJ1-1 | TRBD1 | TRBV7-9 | TGTGCCAGCAGCCCGAGGGGGGACAGTGAAGCTTTCTTT | CASSPRGDSEAFF
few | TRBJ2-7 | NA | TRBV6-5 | TGTGCCAGCAGTTACTCTCCACAGAACTACGAGCAGTACTTC | CASSYSPQNYEQYF
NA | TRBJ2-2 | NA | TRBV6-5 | TGTGCCAGCAGGAGAAACACCGGGGAGCTGTTTTTT | CASRRNTGELFF
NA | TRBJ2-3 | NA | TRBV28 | TGTGCCAGCAGTTTATTAGGTCGAGAGGGCCTAGCAGATACGCAGTATTTT | CASSLLGREGLADTQYF
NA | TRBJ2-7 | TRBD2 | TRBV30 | TGTGCCTGGAATAGGGGACTAGCTTCCGAGCAGTACTTC | CAWNRGLASEQYF
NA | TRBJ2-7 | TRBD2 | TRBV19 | TGTGCCAGTAGTATCCAAGCGGGAGGGCCGTCCGAGCAGTACTTC | CASSIQAGGPSEQYF
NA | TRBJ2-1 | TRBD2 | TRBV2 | TGTGCCAGCCTCCGGGGGGATGAGCAGTTCTTC | CASLRGDEQFF
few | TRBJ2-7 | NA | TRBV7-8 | TGTGCCAGCAGCATCCTTGGCGGCATGTCCGAGCAGTACTTC | CASSILGGMSEQYF
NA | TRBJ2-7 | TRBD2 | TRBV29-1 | TGCAGCGTTGGAGGGACTAGCGGGAGCTCTGGGTTCGACGAGCAGTACTTC | CSVGGTSGSSGFDEQYF
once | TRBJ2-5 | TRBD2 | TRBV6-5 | TGTGCCAGCGGGTGGGCGGGGGGAGAGACCCAGTACTTC | CASGWAGGETQYF
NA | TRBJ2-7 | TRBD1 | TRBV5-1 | TGCGCCAGCAGCTACAGGGGCCCCAACTACGAGCAGTACTTC | CASSYRGPNYEQYF
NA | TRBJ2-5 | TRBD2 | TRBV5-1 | TGCGCCACCCACCCGGGACTAGCGGGGGGGAGGTCAGAGACCCAGTACTTC | CATHPGLAGGRSETQYF
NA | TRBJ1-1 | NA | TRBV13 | TGTGCCAGCAGCTTAGATCAGGGGTTGGCTTTCTTT | CASSLDQGLAFF
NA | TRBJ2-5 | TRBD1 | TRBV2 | TGTGCCAGCAGTGATCTGGGACAGCCCTCAGAGACCCAGTACTTC | CASSDLGQPSETQYF
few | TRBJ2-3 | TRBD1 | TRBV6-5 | TGTGCCAGCAGTTGGGGCCCCCGGGACAGGGGGGATACGCAGTATTTT | CASSWGPRDRGDTQYF
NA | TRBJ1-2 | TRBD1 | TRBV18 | TGTGCCAGCTCACCACCGACAGGGGGCTATGGCTACACCTTC | CASSPPTGGYGYTF
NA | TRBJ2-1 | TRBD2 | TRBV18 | TGTGCCAGCTCACCTCCCCGGGGACTAAATTACAATGAGCAGTTCTTC | CASSPPRGLNYNEQFF
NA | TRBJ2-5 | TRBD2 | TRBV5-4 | TGTGCCAGCAGCTTAAGCGGGGGGGAAGAGACCCAGTACTTC | CASSLSGGEETQYF
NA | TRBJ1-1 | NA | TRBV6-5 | TGTGCCAGCAGCTCCACAGGGAATAGCGTTGAAGCTTTCTTT | CASSSTGNSVEAFF
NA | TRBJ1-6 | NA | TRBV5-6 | TGTGCCAGCAGCTTTTCCCCCGGGTTCCTTAATTCACCCCTCCACTTT | CASSFSPGFLNSPLHF
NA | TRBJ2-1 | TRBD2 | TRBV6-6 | TGTGCCAGCAGAGAAACTAGCGGCCTCTACAATGAGCAGTTCTTC | CASRETSGLYNEQFF
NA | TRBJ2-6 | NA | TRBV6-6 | TGTGCCAGCAGTTACAAGGGGTCTGGGGCCAACGTCCTGACTTTC | CASSYKGSGANVLTF
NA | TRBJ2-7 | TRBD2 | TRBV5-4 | TGTGCCAGCAGTACCACGGGGGGCGGGAGGACCGACTACGAGCAGTACTTC | CASSTTGGGRTDYEQYF